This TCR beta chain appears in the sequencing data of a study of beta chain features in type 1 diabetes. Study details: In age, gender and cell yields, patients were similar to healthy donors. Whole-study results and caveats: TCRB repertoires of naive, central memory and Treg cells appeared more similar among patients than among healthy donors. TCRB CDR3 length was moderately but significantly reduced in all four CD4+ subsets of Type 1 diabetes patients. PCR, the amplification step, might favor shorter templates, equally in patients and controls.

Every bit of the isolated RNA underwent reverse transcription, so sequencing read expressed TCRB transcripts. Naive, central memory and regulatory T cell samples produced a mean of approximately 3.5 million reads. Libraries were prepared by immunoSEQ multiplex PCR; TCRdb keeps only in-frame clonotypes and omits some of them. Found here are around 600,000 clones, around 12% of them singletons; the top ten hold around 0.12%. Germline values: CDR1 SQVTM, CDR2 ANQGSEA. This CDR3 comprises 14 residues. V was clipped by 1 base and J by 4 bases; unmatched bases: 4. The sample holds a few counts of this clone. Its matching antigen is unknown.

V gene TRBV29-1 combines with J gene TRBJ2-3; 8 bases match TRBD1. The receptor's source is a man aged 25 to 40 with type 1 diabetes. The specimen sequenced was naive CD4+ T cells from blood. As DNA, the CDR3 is TGCAGCGTTGAAGGGACAGGGAGCCCAGATACGCAGTATTTT. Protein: CSVEGTGSPDTQYF.